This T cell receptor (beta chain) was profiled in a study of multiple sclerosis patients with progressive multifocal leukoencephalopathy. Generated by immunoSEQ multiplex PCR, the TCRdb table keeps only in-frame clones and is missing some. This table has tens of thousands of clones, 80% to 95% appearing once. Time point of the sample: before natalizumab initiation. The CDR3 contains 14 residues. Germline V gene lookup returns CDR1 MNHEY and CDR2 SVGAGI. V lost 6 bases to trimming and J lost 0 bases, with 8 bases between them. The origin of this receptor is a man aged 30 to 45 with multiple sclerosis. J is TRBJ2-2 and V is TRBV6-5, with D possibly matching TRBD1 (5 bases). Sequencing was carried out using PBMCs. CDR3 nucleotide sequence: TGTGCCAGCAGCAAGACAGCGAACACCGGGGAGCTGTTTTTT. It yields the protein CASSKTANTGELFF.